This TCR beta chain was recorded in a study of T cell responses to AZD1222 COVID-19 vaccine. Assay: immunoSEQ multiplex PCR; the TCRdb copy retains only in-frame clones and omits some. Found here are 120,000 or so clones, around nine tenths of them singletons; the top ten hold around 10%. Regarding this clone: Its antigen is not known.

The germline V and J ends were trimmed by 4 bases and 7 bases, with 17 bases remaining between them. Looked up from germline, CDR1 is SGHTA and CDR2 is FQGTGA. The CDR3 loop spans 15 amino acids. Findings and limits, study-wide: It was only after the peak T cell response that any repertoires were sampled. The donor cohort was predominantly white British with a female majority, and clonal diversity may have been underestimated. Reportedly, nearly half of unique spike TCRs recognized epitopes outside B.1.351/B.1.1.7 mutations.

The sequence was collected from an adult in good health. V and J are TRBV7-3 and TRBJ2-1; D not resolved. This sample comprised peripheral blood, obtained on day 0 of MenACWY control vaccination. CDR3 protein: CASSSTAQTLNEQFF. The DNA for the CDR3 is TGTGCCAGCAGCTCCACGGCCCAGACCCTTAATGAGCAGTTCTTC.